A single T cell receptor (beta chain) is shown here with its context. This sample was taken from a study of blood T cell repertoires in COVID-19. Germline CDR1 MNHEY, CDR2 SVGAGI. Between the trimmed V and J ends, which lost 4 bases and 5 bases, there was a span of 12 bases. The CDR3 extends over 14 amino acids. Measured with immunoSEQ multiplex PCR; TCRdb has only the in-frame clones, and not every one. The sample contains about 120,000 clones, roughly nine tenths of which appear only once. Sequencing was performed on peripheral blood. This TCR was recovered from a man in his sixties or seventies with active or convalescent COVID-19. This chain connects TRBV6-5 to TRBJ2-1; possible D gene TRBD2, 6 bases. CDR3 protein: CASSWGGTHNEQFF. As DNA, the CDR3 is TGTGCCAGCAGTTGGGGCGGGACCCACAATGAGCAGTTCTTC.